Included here is one TCR beta chain sequence, with context. Its antigen remains undetermined. It has no much larger one-base neighbor in the sample; base qualities were not kept. The CDR3 regions of human TCRbeta chains were analyzed by immunosequencing. On the study's bioinformatics: TCRs in the repertoires were matched against a reference library of SARS-CoV-2-specific TCRs that had been generated with the MIRA antigen-specificity platform. Breadth meant the fraction of unique TCRs that were SARS-CoV-2-associated, whereas depth meant the fraction of total T cells that were SARS-CoV-2-associated. Using the MIRA data, each spike-specific TCR was mapped to the spike region that the TCR reacts to and placed in a CD4 or CD8 class. Log10-transformed breadth and depth values were compared by one-way ANOVA with Sidak's multiple comparisons tests. This immuneACCESS table, as held by TCRdb, lists in-frame sequences with V and J called but not all clones. Of the missing ones, under half trace to an unresolved V gene in checked studies; the others have no known cause. V and J calls and clone size are copied from that table; D and trimming were computed from the DNA. The sample yields 120,000 to 150,000 clones; 88% were counted once. Over 3% of the sample is in the top ten clones.

The data originate from a study of T cell responses to AZD1222 COVID-19 vaccine (dated by TCRdb to 2020 to 2022). Background on the whole study: A total of around 240 trial participants underwent TCR sequencing, of whom about 210 received two doses of AZD1222 and 26 received two doses of the MenACWY control vaccine. Trial participants were enrolled into age subgroups of 18-55, 56-69 and 70-plus years, which contained 148, 28 and 57 TCR-sequenced participants, respectively.

Between the V and J ends, shortened by 3 bases and 6 bases respectively, the junction contains 14 bases. The CDR3 sequence holds 14 residues, the cysteine and phenylalanine included. CDR3 DNA only is kept here, 42 bases in frame from base 1. Looking up the germline V gene (reference sequence) yields CDR1 GTSNPN and CDR2 SVGIG. The time point label of this sample denotes: about 28 days (+/-7) after the second vaccine dose. AZD1222 recipients with second doses at about 4 weeks or about 12 weeks were pooled, because spike-specific TCR depth and breadth did not differ between schedules. Vaccinee samples came from UK trials COV001 and COV002, including a single-blind randomized controlled phase 2/3 trial of AZD1222 (ChAdOx1 nCoV-19) in healthy adults. Trial participant PBMC samples were collected at day 0 and day 28 after the second dose for TCRbeta chain sequencing. Results and caveats for the whole study, not just this receptor: The 56-69-year group was small, and its depth increase did not reach significance, likely because of low power. Reportedly, almost half of the unique spike-specific TCRs recognized epitopes lying outside the regions that are mutated in the B.1.351 and B.1.1.7 variants. The vaccine-associated CD4 TCRs covered the entire spike protein, and the dominant responses fell in regions 160-218 and 743-854. Conclusions about previously exposed vaccinees were limited because only six AZD1222 recipients were SARS-CoV-2 seropositive at baseline. Participants were mostly white British, with more females than males. The authors suggested clonal diversity may have been underestimated. Spike-specific TCR breadth and depth rose significantly after two AZD1222 doses compared with day 0 and with MenACWY recipients. Because no day 14 peak-response samples were available, the repertoires could be characterized only after the peak T cell response.

Sequencing was performed on peripheral blood, taken 28 days after the second AZD1222 dose. This clonotype originated in an adult who received the AZD1222 COVID-19 vaccine. This receptor chain uses TRBV30 and TRBJ2-2; TRBD2 is a weak D gene call, 6 bases matching. The nucleotide sequence reads TGTGCCTGGAGGCGCGGGGTTGTGGCCGGGGAGCTGTTTTTT. Translation gives CAWRRGVVAGELFF.